The clone carrying this T cell receptor beta chain was found a few times. Its cognate antigen is unknown. CDR1 is SGHNT, CDR2 YENEEA, per germline. V was pared by 2 bases and J by 0 bases, with 8 bases between. This CDR3 is 15 amino acids long. Every donor was a healthy person donating bone marrow. Researchers ran the PCR with 60 Vbeta and 13 Jbeta primers. The table came from immunoSEQ multiplex PCR; TCRdb's copy has only in-frame clones and leaves some out. Of 95,000 to 150,000 clones listed, about three fifths were seen once; the top ten hold more than 6.5%. These data belong to a study of cytomegalovirus exposure and HLA in healthy donors. The study's findings and limits: TCR beta sequences reportedly predicted the HLA-A and HLA-B alleles of most subjects accurately.

This TCR derives from a woman between 40 and 50 years old in good health and CMV-seropositive. The sample comprised PBMCs. The gene calls are TRBV11-3 and TRBJ2-1; the D gene is possibly TRBD2 (5 bases). CDR3 nucleotide sequence: TGTGCCAGCAGCTTACGGGGAAGCTCCTACAATGAGCAGTTCTTC. Protein sequence: CASSLRGSSYNEQFF.